This is a list of T cell receptor beta chains from one sample in a study of T cells in Graves' hyperthyroidism and ophthalmopathy. Each CDR3 protein is one row after TCRdb ran MiXCR on the multiplex PCR reads. The data show over 300,000 distinct CDR3 sequences, approximately 15% seen once. Sequenced sample: blood. The receptors shown here come from a woman aged 60 to 75 with Graves' hyperthyroidism. Both conserved end residues are part of each CDR3. The D gene is left open where the match is weak. Size values are once, few and many counts, or a class for expanded clones, and some rows have none.

TRBJ2-3	.	TRBD2	TRBV25-1	CASTWGGGAQYF	TGTGCCAGCACCTGGGGGGGGGGAGCGCAGTATTTT
TRBJ2-3	many	.	TRBV20-1	CSAPALVGDTQYF	TGCAGTGCTCCTGCCCTCGTCGGGGATACGCAGTATTTT
TRBJ2-7	many	TRBD2	TRBV7-9	CASSGGTSGLPYEQYF	TGTGCCAGCAGCGGCGGGACTAGCGGGCTACCCTACGAGCAGTACTTC
TRBJ2-3	.	.	TRBV19	CASSIGGAGTDTQYF	TGTGCCAGTAGTATTGGGGGGGCCGGGACAGATACGCAGTATTTT
TRBJ2-7	many	.	TRBV20-1	CSARDRITAKPYEQYF	TGCAGTGCTAGAGATCGAATTACAGCGAAACCCTACGAGCAGTACTTC
TRBJ2-1	.	TRBD2	TRBV11-2	CASSLRTSGSYNEQFF	TGTGCCAGCAGCTTAAGGACTAGCGGCTCCTACAATGAGCAGTTCTTC
TRBJ2-1	few	TRBD1	TRBV24-1	CATSELQGVNEQFF	TGTGCCACCAGTGAGTTACAGGGGGTTAATGAGCAGTTCTTC
TRBJ2-3	many	.	TRBV7-9	CASSPPHGGTQYF	TGTGCCAGCAGCCCGCCTCATGGGGGTACGCAGTATTTT
TRBJ2-1	.	TRBD2	TRBV12-3/TRBV12-4	CASSHPGLAGGLNEQFF	TGTGCCAGCAGCCACCCGGGACTAGCGGGAGGGCTCAATGAGCAGTTCTTC
TRBJ1-5	.	.	TRBV7-9	CASSLTTGASNQPQHF	TGTGCCAGCAGCTTAACGACAGGAGCGAGCAATCAGCCCCAGCATTTT
TRBJ2-7	many	.	TRBV6-1	CASSEEDLYYEQYF	TGTGCCAGCAGTGAAGAAGACCTCTACTACGAGCAGTACTTC
TRBJ1-6	once	.	TRBV7-2	CASSLDAGDSPLHF	TGTGCCAGCAGCTTAGATGCGGGGGATTCACCCCTCCACTTT
TRBJ2-1	many	.	TRBV3-1	CASSQDRGHEQFF	TGTGCCAGCAGCCAAGATCGGGGTCATGAGCAGTTCTTC
TRBJ2-1	many	.	TRBV12-3/TRBV12-4	CASSFGPGYSNEQFF	TGTGCCAGCAGTTTTGGGCCAGGTTATTCGAATGAGCAGTTCTTC
TRBJ2-3	many	.	TRBV7-9	CASSPKVGSLGSADTQYF	TGTGCCAGCAGCCCCAAAGTAGGTAGCCTCGGAAGTGCAGATACGCAGTATTTT
TRBJ1-2	many	.	TRBV10-3	CAISESELRAYTF	TGTGCCATCAGTGAGTCAGAACTGAGGGCCTACACCTTC
TRBJ1-3	.	TRBD1	TRBV6-1	CASSPAHGTGSGNTIYF	TGTGCCAGCAGTCCTGCCCACGGGACAGGATCTGGAAACACCATATATTTT
TRBJ2-1	many	TRBD2	TRBV5-8	CASSLEGTSGNEQFF	TGTGCCAGCAGCTTGGAAGGGACTAGCGGGAATGAGCAGTTCTTC
TRBJ2-7	many	.	TRBV28	CASSFGGGSREQYF	TGTGCCAGCAGTTTTGGGGGAGGCAGTAGAGAGCAGTACTTC
TRBJ2-7	.	.	TRBV9	CASSLRPSAYEQYF	TGTGCCAGCAGCCTCAGGCCGTCCGCCTACGAGCAGTACTTC
TRBJ2-1	many	TRBD2	TRBV5-4	CASSGRKALGGDNEQFF	TGTGCCAGCAGCGGGAGGAAGGCTTTGGGAGGGGACAATGAGCAGTTCTTC
TRBJ2-3	few	.	TRBV7-9	CASSLLGGPDTQYF	TGTGCCAGCAGCTTACTGGGGGGGCCAGATACGCAGTATTTT
TRBJ1-1	many	TRBD1	TRBV10-2	CASSEVQGAMNTEAFF	TGCGCCAGCAGTGAGGTGCAGGGGGCAATGAACACTGAAGCTTTCTTT
TRBJ2-1	few	.	TRBV15	CATSREASSYNEQFF	TGTGCCACCAGCAGAGAGGCTAGTAGCTACAATGAGCAGTTCTTC
TRBJ2-1	few	TRBD1	TRBV28	CASSPGTGVTYNEQFF	TGTGCCAGCAGTCCCGGGACAGGCGTTACTTACAATGAGCAGTTCTTC
TRBJ2-5	many	.	TRBV12-3/TRBV12-4	CASKAVETQYF	TGTGCCAGCAAGGCGGTAGAGACCCAGTACTTC
TRBJ2-1	.	TRBD2	TRBV10-3	CAISELAGGGNEQFF	TGTGCCATCAGTGAATTAGCGGGAGGAGGAAATGAGCAGTTCTTC
TRBJ2-7	many	.	TRBV27	CASTSMNGNEQYF	TGTGCCAGCACTAGCATGAATGGGAACGAGCAGTACTTC
TRBJ1-1	many	TRBD1	TRBV5-8	CASSKDGTGWTEAFF	TGTGCCAGCAGCAAGGACGGGACAGGGTGGACTGAAGCTTTCTTT
TRBJ2-7	many	TRBD2	TRBV3-1	CASSHTAGGDEQYF	TGTGCCAGCAGCCATACAGCGGGGGGGGACGAGCAGTACTTC